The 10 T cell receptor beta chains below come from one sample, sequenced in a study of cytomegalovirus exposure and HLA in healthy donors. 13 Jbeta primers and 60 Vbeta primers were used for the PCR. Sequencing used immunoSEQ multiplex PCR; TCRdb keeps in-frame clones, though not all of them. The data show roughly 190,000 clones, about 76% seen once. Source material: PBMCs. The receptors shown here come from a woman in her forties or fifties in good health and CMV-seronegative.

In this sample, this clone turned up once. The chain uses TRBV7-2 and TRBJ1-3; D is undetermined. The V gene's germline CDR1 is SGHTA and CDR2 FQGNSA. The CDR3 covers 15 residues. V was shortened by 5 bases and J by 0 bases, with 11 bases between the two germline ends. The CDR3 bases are TGTGCCAGCAGCAAGACCCGGGTCTCTGGAAACACCATATATTTT. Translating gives CASSKTRVSGNTIYF. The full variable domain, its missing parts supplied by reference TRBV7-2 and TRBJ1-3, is GAGVSQSPSNKVTEKGKDVELRCDPISGHTALYWYRQSLGQGLEFLIYFQGNSAPDKSGLPSDRFSAERTGGSVSTLTIQRTQQEDSAVYLCASSKTRVSGNTIYFGEGSWLTVV.

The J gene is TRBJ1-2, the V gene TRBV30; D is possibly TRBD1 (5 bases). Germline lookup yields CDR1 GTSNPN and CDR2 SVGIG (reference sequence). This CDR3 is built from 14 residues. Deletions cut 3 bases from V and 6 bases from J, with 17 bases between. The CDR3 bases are TGTGCCTGGAGCGCGCACGGACAAGGGAATGGCTACACCTTC. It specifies CAWSAHGQGNGYTF.

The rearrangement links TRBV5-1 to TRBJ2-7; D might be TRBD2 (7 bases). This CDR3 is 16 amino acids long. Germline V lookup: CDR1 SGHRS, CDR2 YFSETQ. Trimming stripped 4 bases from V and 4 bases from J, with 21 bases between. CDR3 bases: TGCGCCAGCAGCCCCGGCGGGCAGGGGAGGGTGTACGAGCAGTACTTC. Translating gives CASSPGGQGRVYEQYF. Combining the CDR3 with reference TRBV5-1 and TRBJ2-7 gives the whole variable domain KAGVTQTPRYLIKTRGQQVTLSCSPISGHRSVSWYQQTPGQGLQFLFEYFSETQRNKGNFPGRFSGRQFSNSRSEMNVSTLELGDSALYLCASSPGGQGRVYEQYFGPGTRLTVT.

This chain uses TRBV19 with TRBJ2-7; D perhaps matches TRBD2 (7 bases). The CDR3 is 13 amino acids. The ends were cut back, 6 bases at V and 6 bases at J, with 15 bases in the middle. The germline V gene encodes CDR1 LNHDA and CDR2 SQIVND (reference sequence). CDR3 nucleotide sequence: TGTGCCAGTAGATCGTCAGGGGAGGGCGAGCAGTACTTC. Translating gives CASRSSGEGEQYF. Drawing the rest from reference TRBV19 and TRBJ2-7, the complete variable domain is DGGITQSPKYLFRKEGQNVTLSCEQNLNHDAMYWYRQDPGQGLRLIYYSQIVNDFQKGDIAEGYSVSREKKESFPLTVTSAQKNPTAFYLCASRSSGEGEQYFGPGTRLTVT.

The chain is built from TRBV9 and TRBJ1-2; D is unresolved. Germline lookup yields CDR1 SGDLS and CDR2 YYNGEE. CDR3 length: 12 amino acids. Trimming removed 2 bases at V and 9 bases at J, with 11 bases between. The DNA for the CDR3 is TGTGCCAGCAGCGTGGCCCATTTGAGCTACACCTTC. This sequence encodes CASSVAHLSYTF. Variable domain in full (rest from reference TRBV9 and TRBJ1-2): DSGVTQTPKHLITATGQRVTLRCSPRSGDLSVYWYQQSLDQGLQFLIQYYNGEERAKGNILERFSAQQFPDLHSELNLSSLELGDSALYFCASSVAHLSYTFGSGTRLTVV.

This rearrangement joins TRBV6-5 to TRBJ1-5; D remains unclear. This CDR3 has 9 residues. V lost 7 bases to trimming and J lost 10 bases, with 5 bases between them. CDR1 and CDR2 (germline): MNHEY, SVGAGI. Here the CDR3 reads CASTLPQHF. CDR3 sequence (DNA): TGTGCCAGCACCCTACCCCAGCATTTT.

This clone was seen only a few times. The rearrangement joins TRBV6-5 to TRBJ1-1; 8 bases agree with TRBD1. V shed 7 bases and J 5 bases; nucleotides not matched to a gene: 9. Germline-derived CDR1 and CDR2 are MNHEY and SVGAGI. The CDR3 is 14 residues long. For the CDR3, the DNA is TGTGCCAGCAAGACGACAGGGGTAAAGACTGAAGCTTTCTTT. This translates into CASKTTGVKTEAFF.

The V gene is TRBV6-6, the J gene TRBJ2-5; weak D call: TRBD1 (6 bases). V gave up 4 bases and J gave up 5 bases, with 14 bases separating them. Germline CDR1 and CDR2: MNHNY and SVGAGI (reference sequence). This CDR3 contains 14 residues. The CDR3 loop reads CASSFLQGRETQYF. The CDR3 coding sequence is TGTGCCAGCAGTTTTCTACAGGGACGGGAGACCCAGTACTTC.

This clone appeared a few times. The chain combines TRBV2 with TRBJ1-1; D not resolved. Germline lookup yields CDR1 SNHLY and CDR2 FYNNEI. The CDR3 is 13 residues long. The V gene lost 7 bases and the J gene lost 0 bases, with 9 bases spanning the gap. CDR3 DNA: TGTGCCAGCACCACAAGAATGAACACTGAAGCTTTCTTT. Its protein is CASTTRMNTEAFF.

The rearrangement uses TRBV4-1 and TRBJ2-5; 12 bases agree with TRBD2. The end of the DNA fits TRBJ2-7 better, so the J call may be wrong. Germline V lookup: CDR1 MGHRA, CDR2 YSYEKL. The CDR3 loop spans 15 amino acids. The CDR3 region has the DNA TGCGCCAGCAGCACCAGACTAGCGGGAGTGAACGAGCAGTACTTC. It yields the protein CASSTRLAGVNEQYF.